This T cell receptor (beta chain) was documented in a study of cytomegalovirus exposure and HLA in healthy donors. Whole-study context: Previous work identified 90 million to 130 million unique TCR beta sequences from 150 million to 200 million T cells. Findings and limits, study-wide: Earlier analysis found most TCR beta V segments productive about 87% or about 30% of the time. In vitro checks showed that a few CMV-associated chains really do target CMV antigens.

In the PCR, 60 Vbeta and 13 Jbeta primers were used. Sequenced by immunoSEQ multiplex PCR; TCRdb stores in-frame clones only, minus some. The sample has 120,000 or so clones; roughly 85% are singletons. A note on this clone: The antigen is undetermined.

CDR1 WSHSY and CDR2 SAAADI come from the germline V gene. The CDR3 is 14 residues long. Trimming removed 5 bases from V and 3 bases from J, with 14 bases in between. Nominal health characterized the donors when sampled, though unrecorded immune exposures were likely. This clonotype originated in a man aged 18 to 35 in good health and CMV-seropositive. Sequencing was done on a sample of PBMCs. The rearrangement joins TRBV10-2 to TRBJ2-7, with D perhaps matching TRBD1 (8 bases). Written as DNA, the CDR3 is TGCGCCAGCAGTAAAAACAGGGGGGGCTACGAGCAGTACTTC. This translates into CASSKNRGGYEQYF.